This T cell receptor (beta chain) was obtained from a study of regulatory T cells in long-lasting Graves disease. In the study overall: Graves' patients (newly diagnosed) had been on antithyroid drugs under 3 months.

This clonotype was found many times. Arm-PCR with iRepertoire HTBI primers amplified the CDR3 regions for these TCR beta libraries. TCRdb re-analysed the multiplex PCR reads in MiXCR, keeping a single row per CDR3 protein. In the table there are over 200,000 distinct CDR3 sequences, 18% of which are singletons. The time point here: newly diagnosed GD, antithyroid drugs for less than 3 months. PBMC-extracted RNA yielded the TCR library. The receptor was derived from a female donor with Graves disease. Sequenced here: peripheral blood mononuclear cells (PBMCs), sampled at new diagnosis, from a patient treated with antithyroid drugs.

CDR3: CSVHTSGAPNYGYTF. DNA of the CDR3: TGCAGCGTCCACACCTCAGGGGCGCCTAACTATGGCTACACCTTC. This rearrangement joins TRBV29-1 to TRBJ1-2, with a weak D call TRBD1 (6 bases). The CDR3 is 15 residues long. Per germline, CDR1 SQVTM and CDR2 ANQGSEA. V gave up 6 bases and J gave up 0 bases, with 17 bases separating them. The full variable domain, in which reference TRBV29-1 and TRBJ1-2 provide the parts outside the CDR3, is SAVISQKPSRDICQRGTSLTIQCQVDSQVTMMFWYRQQPGQSLTLIATANQGSEATYESGFVIDKFPISRPNLTFSTLTVSNMSPEDSSIYLCSVHTSGAPNYGYTFGSGTRLTVV.